These 23 T cell receptor beta chains came from one sample sequenced in a study of long-term antiretroviral therapy in people with HIV. A v3.0 immunoSEQ assay was performed at survey level. Clones were sequenced by immunoSEQ multiplex PCR, and TCRdb holds only the in-frame ones, with some missing. The table has roughly 20,000 clones, around four fifths seen once. Source: unsorted PBMCs, taken 1.9 years after starting antiretroviral therapy. The source is a woman between 45 and 65 years old with HIV.

This sequence joins TRBV25-1 and TRBJ1-4; 8 bases map to TRBD1. The germline CDR1 and CDR2 sequences are MGHDK and SYGVNS. The CDR3 covers 15 residues. With 0 bases clipped from V and 9 bases from J, the junction kept 6 bases outside the gene matches. The CDR3 sequence is CASSEYGDRPQKLFF. DNA for the CDR3: TGTGCCAGCAGTGAATACGGGGACAGGCCCCAAAAACTGTTTTTT.

The rearrangement uses TRBV7-9 and TRBJ1-1, with 10 bases matching TRBD1. This CDR3 region has 14 residues. Germline CDR1 and CDR2: SEHNR and FQNEAQ (reference sequence). The V segment lost 5 bases and the J segment 4 bases; nucleotides outside the gene matches: 4. The CDR3 loop reads CASSRRDRGTEAFF. DNA of the CDR3: TGTGCCAGCAGCCGGAGGGACAGGGGCACTGAAGCTTTCTTT.

The V and J genes are TRBV4-2 and TRBJ2-6; D not certain. Germline loops: CDR1 LGHNA, CDR2 YNFKEQ. The germline V and J ends were trimmed by 2 bases and 0 bases, with 11 bases remaining between them. CDR3 size: 17 residues. The DNA for the CDR3 is TGTGCCAGCAGCCAATCCCTCAGTAACTCTGGGGCCAACGTCCTGACTTTC. Its protein product is CASSQSLSNSGANVLTF.

The chain combines TRBV19 with TRBJ2-2; D call uncertain. Deletions cut 4 bases from V and 3 bases from J, with 6 bases between. The CDR3 contains 13 residues. Germline CDR1 reads LNHDA; CDR2 reads SQIVND (reference sequence). The CDR3 is CASSRWDTGELFF. CDR3 coding DNA: TGTGCCAGTAGTAGGTGGGACACCGGGGAGCTGTTTTTT.

The table lists this clone with a count of one. The chain carries TRBV2 and TRBJ1-2, with D possibly TRBD1 on 6 matching bases. Germline V gene data show CDR1 as SNHLY and CDR2 as FYNNEI. The CDR3 loop spans 13 amino acids. V shed 6 bases and J shed 3 bases, with 11 bases lying between them. The CDR3 reads CASRMEGDYGYTF. The CDR3 bases are TGTGCCAGCAGAATGGAGGGGGACTATGGCTACACCTTC.

This chain uses TRBV27 with TRBJ2-3; 11 bases match TRBD2. After removal of 5 bases from V and 2 bases from J, the junction contained 6 bases not matched to a gene. This CDR3 contains 16 residues. Germline lookup yields CDR1 MNHEY and CDR2 SMNVEV (reference sequence). For the CDR3, the DNA is TGTGCCAGCAGTCCTCTAGCGGGGGGCCTCACAGATACGCAGTATTTT. This codes for CASSPLAGGLTDTQYF.

V usage is TRBV4-2 and J usage is TRBJ2-1; no firm D call. This CDR3 contains 16 residues. CDR1 and CDR2 (germline): LGHNA, YNFKEQ. V was clipped by 4 bases and J by 0 bases, with 13 bases between them. The CDR3 spells CASSLRAMSSYNEQFF. The CDR3 region has the DNA TGTGCCAGCAGCCTTCGAGCGATGAGCTCCTACAATGAGCAGTTCTTC.

The V and J genes are TRBV10-3 and TRBJ2-7, with D maybe TRBD2 (6 bases). The germline CDR1 and CDR2 sequences are ENHRY and SYGVKD. This CDR3 is built from 15 residues. Trimming shortened V by 11 bases and J by 3 bases, and 23 bases separated the two germline ends. The CDR3 loop reads CAAKRGQGGDYEQYF. CDR3 coding DNA: TGTGCCGCCAAGCGCGGCCAGGGAGGCGACTACGAGCAGTACTTC.

This rearrangement joins TRBV14 to TRBJ2-5; weak D call: TRBD2 (5 bases). Trimming removed 5 bases at V and 3 bases at J, with 19 bases between. Germline CDR1 is SGHDN and CDR2 is FVKESK. The CDR3 covers 16 residues. The chain's CDR3 is CASSSRGGPHEETQYF. DNA of the CDR3: TGTGCCAGCAGCTCCCGCGGAGGACCACACGAAGAGACCCAGTACTTC. Full variable domain (rest looked up from reference TRBV14 and TRBJ2-5): EAGVTQFPSHSVIEKGQTVTLRCDPISGHDNLYWYRRVMGKEIKFLLHFVKESKQDESGMPNNRFLAERTGGTYSTLKVQPAELEDSGVYFCASSSRGGPHEETQYFGPGTRLLVL.

The rearrangement uses TRBV29-1 and TRBJ1-2; the match to TRBD1 covers 8 bases. Looked up from germline, CDR1 is SQVTM and CDR2 is ANQGSEA. Trimming removed 4 bases from V and 9 bases from J; junction bases left unmatched: 13. This CDR3 contains 14 residues. CDR3 nucleotides: TGCAGCGTTGCCACCGCAACAGGGGGGACGAGCTACACCTTC. This gives the protein CSVATATGGTSYTF.

The rearrangement uses TRBV6-1 and TRBJ2-1; 15 nucleotides align to TRBD2. Germline CDR1 reads MNHNS; CDR2 reads SASEGT. V lost 4 bases, J lost 6 bases, and 7 bases stayed unmatched. This CDR3 has 17 amino acids. CDR3 sequence (DNA): TGTGCCAGCAGTGCGCCCCGGACTAGCGGGGGGGCCAATGAGCAGTTCTTC. This encodes CASSAPRTSGGANEQFF.

The chain's CDR3 is CASSYRDRGSTRTEAFF. The CDR3 coding sequence is TGTGCCAGCAGTTATCGGGACAGGGGGTCGACGAGGACTGAAGCTTTCTTT. The chain has TRBV27 and TRBJ1-1; 11 bases are shared with TRBD1. CDR3 length equals 17 residues. Germline values: CDR1 MNHEY, CDR2 SMNVEV (reference sequence). The ends lost 4 bases at V and 5 bases at J; junction bases unmatched: 12.

The V gene is TRBV7-8, the J gene TRBJ2-5; TRBD2 might be the D (6 bases). CDR1 SGHVS and CDR2 FQNEAQ come from the germline V gene. V lost 2 bases and J lost 2, with 12 bases in between. The CDR3 contains 15 residues. The CDR3: CASSLSGGAQETQYF. The CDR3 DNA reads as TGTGCCAGCAGCTTATCCGGCGGGGCTCAAGAGACCCAGTACTTC.

This clone appeared a few times. The V gene is TRBV7-9, the J gene TRBJ1-2; D gene ambiguous. The CDR3 is made up of 14 amino acids. Deletions cut 6 bases from V and 2 bases from J, with 13 bases between. CDR1 is SEHNR, CDR2 FQNEAQ, per germline (reference sequence). CDR3 in DNA: TGTGCCAGCAGTGCTAACCTAGAGAACTATGGCTACACCTTC. Translating it yields CASSANLENYGYTF.

The chain links TRBV4-1 to TRBJ1-5; 9 nucleotides agree with TRBD1. J lost 4 bases, V lost 3 bases, and 4 bases had no gene match. Germline loops: CDR1 MGHRA, CDR2 YSYEKL. The CDR3 length is 15 residues. CDR3 residues: CASSQGQGPNQPQHF. Here the CDR3 DNA reads TGCGCCAGCAGCCAGGGACAGGGCCCTAATCAGCCCCAGCATTTT.

The CDR3 DNA is TGTGCCAGCAGCCGTGAGAGGACAGGGTTAGGTCAGCCCCAGCATTTT. Protein product: CASSRERTGLGQPQHF. This rearrangement joins TRBV5-8 to TRBJ1-5; TRBD1 agrees at 8 bases. This CDR3 contains 16 residues. Looked up from germline, CDR1 is SGHTS and CDR2 is YDEGEE. V gave up 4 bases and J gave up 6 bases; unmatched junction bases: 12. Using reference TRBV5-8 and TRBJ1-5 for the parts outside the CDR3, the full variable domain is EAGVTQSPTHLIKTRGQQATLRCSPISGHTSVYWYQQALGLGLQFLLWYDEGEERNRGNFPPRFSGRQFPNYSSELNVNALELEDSALYLCASSRERTGLGQPQHFGDGTRLSIL.

V gene TRBV7-2 combines with J gene TRBJ2-7; D uncertain. The germline CDR1 and CDR2 sequences are SGHTA and FQGNSA. V was pared by 5 bases and J by 4 bases, with 18 bases between. The length of the CDR3 is 15 residues. CDR3 in amino acids: CASSVSPGRSYEQYF. The CDR3 DNA is TGTGCCAGCAGCGTCTCCCCCGGACGTTCATACGAGCAGTACTTC.

V gene TRBV30 combines with J gene TRBJ2-4, with 7 positions matching TRBD1. Germline V lookup: CDR1 GTSNPN, CDR2 SVGIG (reference sequence). This CDR3 is built from 13 residues. The V gene end was trimmed by 6 bases and the J gene end by 2 bases; junction bases not matched to a gene: 4. The CDR3 region has the DNA TGTGCCTGCTTACAGGGGACCAAAAACATTCAGTACTTC. Translated, it gives CACLQGTKNIQYF.

The chain uses TRBV2 and TRBJ2-7; D not certain. The CDR3 sequence is 15 residues long. CDR1 is SNHLY and CDR2 is FYNNEI in the germline V gene. Trimming took 11 bases from V and 3 from J, leaving 23 bases between them. CDR3 bases: TGTGCCTCCAGTTTTAATCGAGGTGAATACTACGAGCAGTACTTC. This sequence encodes CASSFNRGEYYEQYF.

The J gene is TRBJ2-5, the V gene TRBV25-1; D tentatively reads TRBD1 or TRBD2 (5 bases each). Germline V gene lookup returns CDR1 MGHDK and CDR2 SYGVNS. V was shortened by 6 bases and J by 2 bases, with 16 bases between the two germline ends. The CDR3 covers 15 residues. CDR3 protein: CASSQIGDEQETQYF. The CDR3 DNA reads TGTGCCAGCAGCCAAATCGGGGACGAACAAGAGACCCAGTACTTC.

In its sample, this clone was seen a few times. V gene TRBV6-1 combines with J gene TRBJ2-1, with D possibly being TRBD2 (5 bases). CDR1 MNHNS and CDR2 SASEGT come from the germline V gene. The CDR3 has 12 residues. The V gene lost 3 bases and the J gene lost 9 bases, with 9 bases spanning the gap. Written as DNA, the CDR3 is TGTGCCAGCAGTGAGTCTAGCTTTGAGCAGTTCTTC. This translates into CASSESSFEQFF.

This clone was seen once. The genes are TRBV5-1 and TRBJ2-1; tentative D call: TRBD2 (6 bases). The CDR3 totals 15 residues. Trimming cost V 5 bases and J 15 bases, with 27 bases left between them. Germline assignment: CDR1 SGHRS and CDR2 YFSETQ. The CDR3 is CASSWGTGVQESGFF. The CDR3 bases are TGCGCCAGCAGTTGGGGGACTGGCGTCCAGGAAAGTGGGTTCTTC.

This clone was found once. This chain connects TRBV25-1 to TRBJ2-6; TRBD2 might be the D (5 bases). This CDR3 contains 13 residues. The V gene's germline CDR1 is MGHDK and CDR2 SYGVNS. Deletions cut 8 bases from V and 4 bases from J, with 9 bases between. Here the CDR3 reads CASGLSGANVLTF. Here the CDR3 DNA reads TGTGCCAGCGGACTCTCGGGGGCCAACGTCCTGACTTTC.